These 6 T cell receptor beta chains were sequenced from one sample in a study of monozygotic twins with inflammatory bowel disease. From its re-call of the 5' RACE reads, TCRdb lists each CDR3 protein once, without DNA. The sample has around 450,000 distinct CDR3 sequences. The sequencing input was blood. The receptors shown here come from a human donor with ulcerative colitis or Crohn's disease, or a healthy co-twin of an affected twin (not recorded which).

J is TRBJ2-1 and V is TRBV20-1; with no DNA, the TCRdb D assignment of TRBD2 cannot be verified. Germline CDR1 reads DFQATT; CDR2 reads SNEGSKA (reference sequence). CDR3 size: 16 residues. The CDR3: CSARPSYGTSLNEQFF.

The chain employs TRBV6-2 or TRBV6-3 and TRBJ2-1; there is no DNA to check the TCRdb D call of TRBD2. The germline V gene encodes CDR1 MNHEY and CDR2 SVGEGT. This CDR3 spans 14 amino acids. The CDR3 loop reads CASRGLAAHNEQFF.

The V gene is TRBV29-1, the J gene TRBJ1-2. This CDR3 is 12 amino acids long. Germline V gene data show CDR1 as SQVTM and CDR2 as ANQGSEA. The CDR3 is CSVEPLNYGYTF.

V and J are TRBV4-3 and TRBJ1-5; the D call of TRBD1 rests on TCRdb alone, since no DNA is present to check it. Per the germline V gene, CDR1 is LGHNA and CDR2 is YSLEER. This CDR3 has 14 residues. The CDR3 sequence: CASSQVTVNQPQHF.

The chain is built from TRBV7-2 and TRBJ2-3; the D call of TRBD1 rests on TCRdb alone, since no DNA is present to check it. The CDR3 spans 15 residues. Germline values: CDR1 SGHTA, CDR2 FQGNSA. The CDR3 is CASSSPGPSTDTQYF.

CDR3 region: CASSRTASSYNEQFF. The rearrangement joins TRBV6-4 to TRBJ2-1. The CDR3 loop spans 15 amino acids. Germline CDR1 reads MRHNA; CDR2 reads SNTAGT.